This TCR beta chain appears in the sequencing data of a study of shared clonotypes between healthy human individuals. The wider study: CD4 naive and CD4 memory each took three plates per donor, while CD8 naive took two and CD8 memory one.

Produced via immunoSEQ multiplex PCR; TCRdb's table is partial and in-frame only. The sample holds 2.3 million or so clones, approximately 95% seen once. The CDR3 runs to 17 residues. CDR1 KGHSH and CDR2 LQKENI come from the germline V gene. Trimming removed 1 base from V and 5 bases from J; junction bases left unmatched: 9. The sample taken for sequencing was naive CD4+ T cells from PBMCs. As to subset: CD45RA+ positively selected. The rearrangement uses TRBV18 and TRBJ2-1; TRBD2 matches at 9 bases. The receptor's source is a man aged 18 to 29 in good health. Some clones in this sample may be carry-over from other donors' samples. The CDR3 DNA is TGTGCCAGCTCACCACGAGCGGCGGGAGGGGGGAACAATGAGCAGTTCTTC. Encoded protein: CASSPRAAGGGNNEQFF.